The rows below give T cell receptor beta chains drawn from one sample of a study of blood T cells in healthy people across ages. MiXCR was run by TCRdb on the 5' RACE reads, yielding one entry per CDR3 protein. Of 910,000 or so distinct CDR3 sequences in the sample, just over 50% were seen once. The source material was blood. Source of these receptors: a woman aged 55-69 years in good health. The CDR3 runs from the conserved cysteine through the conserved F or W. The order of the fields is clone size, V gene, D gene, CDR3 length, J gene, CDR3 DNA, CDR3 protein. A D gene is named only where the DNA matches it firmly. Only part of the rows carry a size: once, few, many, or a class if the clone is expanded.

>NA|TRBV28|NA|14|TRBJ2-1
TGTGCCAGCAGTTACCAGAGCTCCTACAATGAGCAGTTCTTC
CASSYQSSYNEQFF
>NA|TRBV20-1|NA|14|TRBJ1-5
TGCAGTGCTGCACGGGCCCCGAAGGATCAGCCCCAGCATTTT
CSAARAPKDQPQHF
>NA|TRBV7-2|NA|15|TRBJ2-7
TGTGCCAGCAGCTCGAGGGTGAGTTCCTACAATGAGCAGTACTTC
CASSSRVSSYNEQYF
>NA|TRBV20-1|NA|15|TRBJ2-2
TGCAGTGCCGGGTGGAGACAGATGAACACCGGGGAGCTGTTTTTT
CSAGWRQMNTGELFF
>NA|TRBV20-1|TRBD2|15|TRBJ2-3
TGCAGTGCTAGTGGGCCGGGACTAGGTGCGTATACGCAGTATTTT
CSASGPGLGAYTQYF
>once|TRBV9|NA|12|TRBJ2-7
TGTGCCAGCAGCGCCCCCGGGACTCAGCAGTACTTC
CASSAPGTQQYF
>once|TRBV12-5|TRBD2|16|TRBJ2-2
TGTGCTAGTGCCCTTATCTTAGCGGGAGGGGTCGGGGAGCTGTTTTTT
CASALILAGGVGELFF
>NA|TRBV29-1|TRBD2|14|TRBJ2-3
TGCAGCGCGGGGACTAGCGGGTTCACAGATACGCAGTATTTT
CSAGTSGFTDTQYF
>NA|TRBV20-1|NA|13|TRBJ2-2
TGCAGTGCTAGCCCCGGGGTCACCGGGGAGCTGTTTTTT
CSASPGVTGELFF
>NA|TRBV29-1|NA|13|TRBJ2-7
TGCAGCGTTGAAGATCCCCCTGCGGGCGAGCAGTACTTC
CSVEDPPAGEQYF
>NA|TRBV6-6|NA|16|TRBJ2-2
TGTGCCAGCAGTTACTCGGGGTCAGGGGTTCCGGGGGAGCTGTTTTTT
CASSYSGSGVPGELFF
>NA|TRBV12-3/TRBV12-4|NA|14|TRBJ2-5
TGTGCCAGCAGTTTTCGGAGGAATCAAGAGACCCAGTACTTC
CASSFRRNQETQYF
>NA|TRBV20-1|NA|14|TRBJ2-7
TGCAGTGCTAAATCTGAAAGTAGCTCCTACGAGCAGTACTTC
CSAKSESSSYEQYF
>NA|TRBV2|NA|11|TRBJ2-7
TGTGCCAGCGCCAACTTGGGCGAGCAGTACTTC
CASANLGEQYF
>NA|TRBV20-1|NA|13|TRBJ2-6
TGCAGTGCTCCACTATCTGGGGCCAACGTCCTGACTTTC
CSAPLSGANVLTF
>NA|TRBV11-2|NA|13|TRBJ2-4
TGTGCCAGCAGCTTGGGCTACGAGAAGGGGCAGTACTTC
CASSLGYEKGQYF
>NA|TRBV28|NA|14|TRBJ2-3
TGTGCCTGCAGTTCACACCAGGGACTCCAGACGCAGTATTTT
CACSSHQGLQTQYF
>NA|TRBV6-2/TRBV6-3|TRBD2|16|TRBJ2-1
TGTGCCAGCAGTTACCTCGGGACTAGCGGGAACAATGAGCAGTTCTTC
CASSYLGTSGNNEQFF
>NA|TRBV6-4|NA|14|TRBJ2-3
TGTGCCAGCAGTGTTATCGGGATGGGAGATACGCAGTATTTT
CASSVIGMGDTQYF
>many|TRBV7-2|NA|12|TRBJ2-7
TGTGCCAGCAGCCCGCTAGGTGCCGAGCAGTACTTC
CASSPLGAEQYF
>NA|TRBV14|NA|13|TRBJ1-1
TGTGCCAGCAGCCAAGATCGGTACACTGAAGCTTTCTTT
CASSQDRYTEAFF
>few|TRBV7-2|NA|15|TRBJ2-7
TGTGCCAGCAGCCCCAGCGGGCCCGTCTCCTACGAGCAGTACTTC
CASSPSGPVSYEQYF
>NA|TRBV29-1|TRBD2|14|TRBJ2-1
TGCAGCGCCGATAATCCGGGGGGCTACAATGAGCAGTTCTTC
CSADNPGGYNEQFF
>NA|TRBV10-3|NA|12|TRBJ1-1
TGTGCCACCAACAGGGAGGGCACTGAAGCTTTCTTT
CATNREGTEAFF
>NA|TRBV6-1|NA|14|TRBJ2-1
TGTGCCAGCAGTGAACCAGGATGGGCGAATGAGCAGTTCTTC
CASSEPGWANEQFF
>many|TRBV4-3|TRBD1|14|TRBJ1-1
TGCGCCAGCAGCCAAGAGAGGGGGCGACGGGAAGCTTTCTTT
CASSQERGRREAFF
>NA|TRBV29-1|NA|17|TRBJ2-1
TGCAGCGTCCCCCGGGTGGGGGCAACTCATCCCTACAATGAGCAGTTCTTC
CSVPRVGATHPYNEQFF
>NA|TRBV18|NA|15|TRBJ1-4
TGTGCCAGCTCACCCCGAGGGATCCGAAATGAAAAACTGTTTTTT
CASSPRGIRNEKLFF
>NA|TRBV6-2/TRBV6-3|NA|14|TRBJ1-2
TGTGCCAGCATCCGAGGACGGGCAAACTATGGCTACACCTTC
CASIRGRANYGYTF
>NA|TRBV5-6|NA|16|TRBJ2-7
TGTGCCAGCAGCTTGTTCTTTCTAGGGCCCGATTTTGAGCAGTACTTC
CASSLFFLGPDFEQYF
>NA|TRBV14|NA|14|TRBJ2-5
TGTGCCAGCAGCTCCCGACTAGATGGAGAGACCCAGTACTTC
CASSSRLDGETQYF
>few|TRBV7-6|TRBD2|16|TRBJ2-7
TGTGCCAGCAGCTCCCGACTTAGCGGGAACGGGTACGAGCAGTACTTC
CASSSRLSGNGYEQYF
>NA|TRBV4-2|TRBD2|16|TRBJ2-7
TGTGCCAGCAGCCGACAGACTAGCGGATCAACCTACGAGCAGTACTTC
CASSRQTSGSTYEQYF
>NA|TRBV27|NA|17|TRBJ2-7
TGTGCCAGCAAGGGCCCGTTAGGGGCGAGGGGTAGCAATGAGCAGTACTTC
CASKGPLGARGSNEQYF
>few|TRBV10-2|TRBD2|13|TRBJ2-7
TGCGCCAGCGGGGGACTAGCCTACTACGAGCAGTACTTC
CASGGLAYYEQYF
>NA|TRBV7-3|TRBD2|15|TRBJ2-3
TGTGCCAGCAGCCTGGACTCTAGCGGGAGTGGTACGCAGTATTTT
CASSLDSSGSGTQYF
>NA|TRBV5-1|NA|14|TRBJ2-5
TGCGCCAGCAGCAATCACAGGGGAGGGGAGACCCAGTACTTC
CASSNHRGGETQYF
>NA|TRBV7-7|TRBD1|15|TRBJ1-3
TGTGCCAGCAGTTCGGGACAGGGAGCTGGAAACACCATATATTTT
CASSSGQGAGNTIYF
>NA|TRBV11-2|NA|16|TRBJ2-6
TGTGCCAGCAGCGAACAAGGGAATGCTGGGGCCAACGTCCTGACTTTC
CASSEQGNAGANVLTF
>NA|TRBV5-1|TRBD2|15|TRBJ2-1
TGCGCCAGCAGCTTGGATGGGCGGGAGTTCGATGAGCAGTTCTTC
CASSLDGREFDEQFF
>few|TRBV20-1|TRBD2|17|TRBJ2-7
TGCAGTGCTAGTGACGGGACTAGCGGGATCGGTTGGTTCGAGCAGTACTTC
CSASDGTSGIGWFEQYF
>once|TRBV6-5|TRBD2|18|TRBJ2-3
TGTGCCAGCAGTTACTCGAACCCGCGGGAGGGTGGCACAGATACGCAGTATTTT
CASSYSNPREGGTDTQYF